This T cell receptor (beta chain) is drawn from a study of Ad26.COV2.S vaccination and SARS-CoV-2 variants. Study information: By the intramuscular route, Ad26.COV2.S was given once, or twice 56 days apart.

Findings of the study overall: Measurement of non-spike TCR breadth gave similar results in vaccine and placebo recipients. Reported findings describe substantial breadth in spike-specific CD8+ and CD4+ T cell responses following vaccination.

Sequencing used immunoSEQ multiplex PCR; TCRdb keeps in-frame clones, though not all of them. This repertoire shows approximately 400,000 clones, 83% found once; its top ten account for nearly 7.5%. Treatment specified: some 19 received Ad26.COV2.S at low or high dose, single or two shots; 5 received placebo; per-sample allocation not given. Material that was analyzed had been drawn on day 63 after the first vaccine or placebo injection. This Boston cohort included adults aged 18-55 years. CDR3 length: 11 residues. V shed 6 bases and J shed 13 bases, with 18 bases lying between them. Germline values: CDR1 DFQATT, CDR2 SNEGSKA (reference sequence). With regard to this clone: The antigen remains unidentified.

This rearrangement joins TRBV20-1 to TRBJ1-1; D is perhaps TRBD1 (6 bases). The source was peripheral blood, collected in a trial of Ad26.COV2.S vaccine versus placebo. The clonotype originates from a person aged 18-60 years who received the Ad26.COV2.S COVID-19 vaccine or a placebo. CDR3 nucleotides: TGCAGTGCCCGGGACACTCGCTGGGATTTCTTT. Protein sequence: CSARDTRWDFF.